Below are 8 T cell receptor beta chains sequenced from a single sample in a study of cytomegalovirus exposure and HLA in healthy donors. In the PCR, 60 Vbeta and 13 Jbeta primers were used. Sequencing used immunoSEQ multiplex PCR; TCRdb keeps in-frame clones, though not all of them. The sample yields some 200,000 clones, 82% seen once. The sample consisted of PBMCs. Receptor source: a boy between 2 and 10 years old in good health and CMV-seronegative.

The chain couples TRBV11-2 to TRBJ2-1; possibly TRBD1 for D (6 bases). There are 13 residues in the CDR3. V lost 6 bases, J lost 3 bases, and 9 bases lay in between. Per germline, CDR1 SGHAT and CDR2 FQNNGV. Here the CDR3 reads CASRGALYNEQFF. The CDR3 DNA reads as TGTGCCAGCAGGGGGGCCCTCTACAATGAGCAGTTCTTC.

The chain combines TRBV29-1 with TRBJ1-4; D possibly corresponds to TRBD1 (5 bases). This CDR3 has 12 amino acids. Trimming cost V 3 bases and J 8 bases, with 10 bases left between them. The germline V gene encodes CDR1 SQVTM and CDR2 ANQGSEA. In DNA form, the CDR3 reads TGCAGCGTTGATTTCGGGGGAGAAAAACTGTTTTTT. Its translation: CSVDFGGEKLFF.

The chain is built from TRBV9 and TRBJ2-7; 8 bases are a match to TRBD1. V shed 0 bases, J shed 3 bases, and the junction held 5 bases outside the gene matches. Germline values: CDR1 SGDLS, CDR2 YYNGEE. This CDR3 region has 15 residues. CDR3 DNA: TGTGCCAGCAGCGTAGGGCCGACAGGGGACTACGAGCAGTACTTC. Protein: CASSVGPTGDYEQYF.

This rearrangement joins TRBV23-1 to TRBJ2-3; TRBD2 matches at 11 bases. TRBV23-1 is given ORF status, its function remaining uncertain. Germline trimming cut 4 bases from V and 1 base from J; bases unmatched to any gene: 7. The CDR3 is made up of 17 amino acids. CDR3 sequence reads: CASSPPPGLAGTDTQYF. CDR3 nucleotides: TGCGCCAGCAGTCCACCTCCGGGACTAGCGGGCACAGATACGCAGTATTTT.

This chain connects TRBV4-1 to TRBJ2-3; TRBD1 matches at 7 bases. V shed 3 bases, J shed 2 bases, and the junction held 11 bases outside the gene matches. In germline, CDR1 is MGHRA, CDR2 YSYEKL. The CDR3 consists of 17 residues. As DNA, the CDR3 is TGCGCCAGCAGCCACTACAGGGGCCCCACCGACACAGATACGCAGTATTTT. Translation: CASSHYRGPTDTDTQYF.

The rearrangement uses TRBV5-1 and TRBJ2-1; TRBD2 aligns across 8 bases. The CDR3 is 17 amino acids. From germline, CDR1 is SGHRS and CDR2 YFSETQ. Trimming cost V 1 base and J 0 bases; bases outside gene matches: 6. The CDR3 here is CASSLYSGASSYNEQFF. The CDR3 DNA follows: TGCGCCAGCAGCTTGTATAGCGGGGCTAGCTCCTACAATGAGCAGTTCTTC.

The gene calls are TRBV28 and TRBJ1-5; 7 bases agree with TRBD1. The germline V gene encodes CDR1 MDHEN and CDR2 SYDVKM. This CDR3 comprises 14 residues. V dropped 7 bases and J dropped 0; count of bases not matched to a gene: 3. CDR3 in DNA: TGTGCCAGCAACCAGGGGGGTAGCAATCAGCCCCAGCATTTT. This gives the protein CASNQGGSNQPQHF.

This clone was recorded once. Distinct nucleotide sequences in the sample also encode this CDR3. The chain carries TRBV29-1 and TRBJ1-1; D possibly corresponds to TRBD1 (6 bases). Trimming removed 5 bases from V and 3 bases from J, with 22 bases in between. This CDR3 spans 16 amino acids. Germline values: CDR1 SQVTM, CDR2 ANQGSEA. CDR3: CSVMLLARGLDTEAFF. The CDR3 DNA reads TGCAGCGTTATGTTGCTTGCCAGGGGATTGGACACTGAAGCTTTCTTT. The whole variable domain, remainder taken from reference TRBV29-1 and TRBJ1-1, is SAVISQKPSRDICQRGTSLTIQCQVDSQVTMMFWYRQQPGQSLTLIATANQGSEATYESGFVIDKFPISRPNLTFSTLTVSNMSPEDSSIYLCSVMLLARGLDTEAFFGQGTRLTVV.